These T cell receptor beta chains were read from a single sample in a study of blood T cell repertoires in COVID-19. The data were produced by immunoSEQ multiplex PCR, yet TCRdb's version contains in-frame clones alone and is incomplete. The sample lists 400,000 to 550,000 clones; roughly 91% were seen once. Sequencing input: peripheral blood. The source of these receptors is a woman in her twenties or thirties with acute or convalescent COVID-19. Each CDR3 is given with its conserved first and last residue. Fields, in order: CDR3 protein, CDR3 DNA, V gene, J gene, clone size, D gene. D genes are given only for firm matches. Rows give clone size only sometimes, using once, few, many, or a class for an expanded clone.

CASSPGTANQPQHF	TGTGCCAGCAGCCCCGGGACAGCCAATCAGCCCCAGCATTTT	TRBV28	TRBJ1-5	NA	TRBD1
CASKLRLQGDTEAFF	TGTGCCAGCAAACTTCGTCTACAGGGAGATACTGAAGCTTTCTTT	TRBV6-5	TRBJ1-1	NA	NA
CATSIRGSSYNEQFF	TGTGCCACCAGTATTAGGGGGAGCTCCTACAATGAGCAGTTCTTC	TRBV24-1	TRBJ2-1	NA	NA
CASSLSAGGALVNF	TGTGCCAGCAGCCTCTCAGCGGGGGGGGCCCTAGTCAACTTC	TRBV2	TRBJ2-5	NA	TRBD2
CASSVDGSSYNSPLHF	TGTGCCAGCAGCGTAGATGGGAGCTCCTATAATTCACCCCTCCACTTT	TRBV9	TRBJ1-6	once	NA
CASSPPGTTIEQYF	TGTGCCAGCAGCCCACCCGGGACTACCATCGAGCAGTACTTC	TRBV11-2	TRBJ2-7	once	TRBD2
CASSQGTINQPQHF	TGTGCCAGCAGCCAAGGGACAATAAATCAGCCCCAGCATTTT	TRBV3-1/TRBV3-2	TRBJ1-5	NA	NA
CASSVDRVGFSPLHF	TGTGCCAGCAGCGTAGACAGGGTAGGGTTTTCACCCCTCCACTTT	TRBV9	TRBJ1-6	NA	NA
CAISDRAGDSPLHF	TGTGCCATCAGTGATAGGGCAGGGGATTCACCCCTCCACTTT	TRBV10-3	TRBJ1-6	NA	NA
CASSSGTALYGYTF	TGTGCCAGCAGCTCAGGGACAGCTCTTTATGGCTACACCTTC	TRBV7-9	TRBJ1-2	NA	TRBD1
CASGRSSYNEQFF	TGTGCCAGCGGTAGGAGCTCCTACAATGAGCAGTTCTTC	TRBV2	TRBJ2-1	NA	NA
CASQDKLYGYTF	TGTGCCAGTCAGGACAAGCTTTATGGCTACACCTTC	TRBV5-4	TRBJ1-2	once	NA
CASSQDRMPYNEQFF	TGTGCCAGCAGCCAAGACAGGATGCCCTACAATGAGCAGTTCTTC	TRBV7-3	TRBJ2-1	NA	NA
CASSLRDRGLSTIYF	TGTGCCAGCAGCCTACGGGACAGGGGGCTGAGCACCATATATTTT	TRBV6-5	TRBJ1-3	NA	TRBD1
CASTLGGGGSNQPQHF	TGTGCCAGCACTCTTGGAGGGGGCGGGAGCAATCAGCCCCAGCATTTT	TRBV28	TRBJ1-5	NA	TRBD1
CASSILGQGYDEKLFF	TGTGCCAGTAGTATACTAGGGCAGGGATATGATGAAAAACTGTTTTTT	TRBV19	TRBJ1-4	once	NA
CASSGTGFQPQHF	TGTGCCAGCTCCGGGACAGGGTTTCAGCCCCAGCATTTT	TRBV6-5	TRBJ1-5	NA	TRBD1
CAISDGDKVVYTEAFF	TGTGCCATCAGTGACGGGGACAAGGTCGTTTACACTGAAGCTTTCTTT	TRBV10-3	TRBJ1-1	NA	NA
CASSFASGQPNYGYTF	TGTGCCAGCAGCTTCGCCTCGGGACAACCTAACTATGGCTACACCTTC	TRBV7-9	TRBJ1-2	NA	NA
CASSFWDRLYEQYF	TGTGCCAGCAGTTTTTGGGACAGACTTTACGAGCAGTACTTC	TRBV27	TRBJ2-7	many	TRBD1
CASSPRLTDRGLGGYTF	TGCGCCAGCAGCCCCCGGCTGACCGACAGGGGGCTGGGGGGCTACACCTTC	TRBV4-1	TRBJ1-2	NA	TRBD1
CASRPRVLLSYEQYF	TGTGCCAGCCGTCCGCGGGTCCTCCTGTCCTACGAGCAGTACTTC	TRBV5-6	TRBJ2-7	NA	NA
CASSLARGSNYEQYF	TGTGCCAGCAGCTTAGCGCGGGGCAGTAACTACGAGCAGTACTTC	TRBV7-8	TRBJ2-7	NA	NA
CAWERTGNTDTQYF	TGTGCCTGGGAAAGGACAGGAAACACAGATACGCAGTATTTT	TRBV30	TRBJ2-3	NA	TRBD1
CAWSTRLGLAGGHAYEQYF	TGTGCCTGGAGTACACGACTCGGACTAGCGGGGGGCCATGCCTACGAGCAGTACTTC	TRBV30	TRBJ2-7	NA	TRBD2
CASSFSSSGTDTQYF	TGTGCCAGCAGTTTCTCTTCTAGCGGCACAGATACGCAGTATTTT	TRBV27	TRBJ2-3	once	NA
CATSEGENTEAFF	TGTGCCACCAGTGAAGGGGAGAACACTGAAGCTTTCTTT	TRBV24-1	TRBJ1-1	once	NA
CASSWSRVTSGANVLTF	TGTGCCAGCAGTTGGAGCAGGGTAACATCTGGGGCCAACGTCCTGACTTTC	TRBV27	TRBJ2-6	NA	NA
CASSERGLRVATNEKLFF	TGTGCCAGCAGTGAAAGGGGGCTGAGGGTCGCTACTAATGAAAAACTGTTTTTT	TRBV6-1	TRBJ1-4	NA	TRBD1
CASSLTGSGEGGTGELFF	TGTGCCAGCAGTTTAACCGGTTCTGGGGAGGGCGGCACCGGGGAGCTGTTTTTT	TRBV28	TRBJ2-2	few	TRBD2
CASSSGGWGKNIQYF	TGTGCCAGCAGTTCAGGGGGCTGGGGCAAAAACATTCAGTACTTC	TRBV28	TRBJ2-4	NA	TRBD1
CASSPSRTRNYGYTF	TGTGCCAGCAGTCCATCTCGGACACGGAACTATGGCTACACCTTC	TRBV28	TRBJ1-2	NA	NA
CASSFLGALGYTF	TGTGCCAGCAGCTTTCTAGGGGCTCTCGGCTACACCTTC	TRBV7-9	TRBJ1-2	NA	NA
CASHRAGINQPQHF	TGTGCCAGCCATCGAGCGGGGATCAATCAGCCCCAGCATTTT	TRBV6-5	TRBJ1-5	NA	NA
CASSQVGGEETQYF	TGTGCCAGCAGCCAAGTAGGCGGTGAAGAGACCCAGTACTTC	TRBV3-1/TRBV3-2	TRBJ2-5	NA	NA
CASSFGGGAITGELFF	TGCGCCAGCAGCTTTGGCGGGGGGGCCATCACCGGGGAGCTGTTTTTT	TRBV5-1	TRBJ2-2	NA	TRBD2
CASSLLGTPDGNQPQHF	TGTGCCAGCAGTTTACTCGGGACTCCGGACGGCAATCAGCCCCAGCATTTT	TRBV27	TRBJ1-5	NA	NA
CASSYSGVRETQYF	TGTGCCAGCAGTTACTCAGGGGTGAGAGAGACCCAGTACTTC	TRBV6-5	TRBJ2-5	NA	NA
CAWSVERGGQGQPQHF	TGTGCCTGGAGTGTGGAGAGAGGGGGCCAAGGACAGCCCCAGCATTTT	TRBV30	TRBJ1-5	NA	TRBD1
CASSFAGLSSGNTIYF	TGTGCCAGCAGCTTCGCGGGACTCTCCTCTGGAAACACCATATATTTT	TRBV11-2	TRBJ1-3	NA	NA
CASSVDDREYNEQFF	TGTGCCAGCAGCGTAGACGACAGGGAATACAATGAGCAGTTCTTC	TRBV9	TRBJ2-1	few	TRBD1
CASRGVFEAFF	TGTGCCAGCAGAGGGGTTTTTGAAGCTTTCTTT	TRBV28	TRBJ1-1	once	NA
CATSSRDISYGYTF	TGTGCCACCAGCAGCCGGGACATAAGCTATGGCTACACCTTC	TRBV15	TRBJ1-2	NA	NA
CASRRRESGANEQFF	TGTGCCAGCCGAAGAAGGGAATCTGGGGCTAATGAGCAGTTCTTC	TRBV6-5	TRBJ2-1	NA	NA
CASSFESQETQYF	TGTGCCAGCAGCTTCGAGAGTCAAGAGACCCAGTACTTC	TRBV7-9	TRBJ2-5	NA	NA
CACSGTDANTGELFF	TGTGCCTGCTCCGGGACAGACGCGAACACCGGGGAGCTGTTTTTT	TRBV2	TRBJ2-2	NA	TRBD1
CASSPTGSDEQYF	TGTGCCAGCAGTCCCACAGGGTCAGACGAGCAGTACTTC	TRBV12-3/TRBV12-4	TRBJ2-7	NA	NA
CASSLSGRGPPLDEQYF	TGTGCCAGCAGTTTATCCGGCAGGGGGCCCCCACTGGACGAGCAGTACTTC	TRBV27	TRBJ2-7	once	TRBD1
CASSLAGTRAYEQYF	TGCGCCAGCAGCTTGGCTGGGACACGAGCCTACGAGCAGTACTTC	TRBV5-1	TRBJ2-7	NA	NA
CASSGSGGPRSIETQYF	TGTGCCAGCAGCGGTAGCGGGGGACCCCGTAGTATAGAGACCCAGTACTTC	TRBV13	TRBJ2-5	NA	TRBD2
CASSLEEGYTGELFF	TGTGCCAGCAGCTTAGAAGAGGGTTACACCGGGGAGCTGTTTTTT	TRBV7-8	TRBJ2-2	NA	NA
CASQRTVTSYNEQFF	TGTGCCAGCCAACGGACAGTGACGTCCTACAATGAGCAGTTCTTC	TRBV5-6	TRBJ2-1	NA	NA
CASSRSMSLETQYF	TGTGCCAGCAGCCGATCTATGTCTCTGGAGACCCAGTACTTC	TRBV9	TRBJ2-5	NA	NA
CASSVSRGAANVLTF	TGTGCCAGCAGTGTGTCTAGGGGTGCGGCCAACGTCCTGACTTTC	TRBV6-4	TRBJ2-6	NA	NA
CASSITGELFF	TGTGCCAGCAGCATAACCGGGGAGCTGTTTTTT	TRBV11-2	TRBJ2-2	NA	NA
CASSRSDRGARYNSPLHF	TGTGCCAGCAGCCGATCGGACAGGGGAGCTAGGTATAATTCACCCCTCCACTTT	TRBV7-6	TRBJ1-6	NA	TRBD1
CASSYTGNNQPQHF	TGTGCCAGCAGTTACACAGGGAACAATCAGCCCCAGCATTTT	TRBV2	TRBJ1-5	NA	NA